The source of this T cell receptor (beta chain) is a study of blood T cell repertoires in COVID-19. Study overall: Acute and convalescent COVID-19 samples came from the United States, Italy and Spain. T cells, B-cell-depleted T cells, or PBMCs supplied cDNA or gDNA.

CDR3 size: 16 residues. Germline V gives CDR1 SGDLS, CDR2 YYNGEE. V shed 0 bases and J shed 8 bases, with 17 bases lying between them. Original methodology: Amplified reference gene primers provided the basis for estimating nucleated cell counts. Assay: immunoSEQ multiplex PCR; the TCRdb copy retains only in-frame clones and omits some. D and trimming were read from the DNA, whereas the V and J calls and clone size are those reported in that table. The repertoire holds tens of thousands of clones, over 80% seen once, with 1% to 1.5% in the top ten. The sample was peripheral blood. The TCR was taken from a woman aged 40-49 years with acute or convalescent COVID-19. The J gene is TRBJ1-4, the V gene TRBV9; a weak D match, TRBD1 (6 bases). The CDR3 loop reads CASSVGLGGGGEKLFF. The CDR3, as DNA: TGTGCCAGCAGCGTAGGTCTCGGAGGGGGAGGGGAAAAACTGTTTTTT. The variable domain in full, with the rest retrieved from reference TRBV9 and TRBJ1-4, is DSGVTQTPKHLITATGQRVTLRCSPRSGDLSVYWYQQSLDQGLQFLIQYYNGEERAKGNILERFSAQQFPDLHSELNLSSLELGDSALYFCASSVGLGGGGEKLFFGSGTQLSVL.